This T cell receptor (beta chain) stems from a study of shared clonotypes between healthy human individuals. This CDR3 contains 15 residues. From germline, CDR1 is SEHNR and CDR2 FQNEAQ (reference sequence). The germline V and J ends were trimmed by 1 base and 7 bases, with 13 bases remaining between them. Some clones are missing from TCRdb's copy, which holds only in-frame ones; the method was immunoSEQ multiplex PCR. Among about 1.1 million clones listed, about 84% were seen once. Sequenced sample: memory CD4+ T cells from PBMCs. As to subset: CD45RA-negative fraction. The sequence was obtained from a man aged 18-30 years in good health. Some clones in this sample may be carry-over from other donors' samples. The chain is built from TRBV7-9 and TRBJ1-4; no clear D gene. The CDR3 nucleotides are TGTGCCAGCAGCTTAGATCGGTCAGTGGGTGAAAAACTGTTTTTT. Translating gives CASSLDRSVGEKLFF.